These T cell receptor beta chains were read from a single sample in a study of blood T cells in healthy people across ages. In TCRdb, the 5' RACE reads were re-called with MiXCR into one record per CDR3 protein. The data show about 1.6 million distinct CDR3 sequences, roughly 32% seen once. Material: blood. These receptors came from a woman younger than 45 in good health. The CDR3 runs from the conserved cysteine through the conserved F or W. D genes are given only for firm matches. Clone size is stated in some rows and not others, as once, few, many or a class when expanded.

size	V	J	D	CDR3	DNA
.	TRBV20-1	TRBJ1-2	.	CSARAGRASTF	TGCAGTGCTAGAGCTGGCAGGGCAAGCACCTTC
few	TRBV27	TRBJ2-1	.	CASRGIRAGKLSYNEQFF	TGTGCCAGCAGAGGGATTCGGGCGGGGAAACTCTCCTACAATGAGCAGTTCTTC
few	TRBV4-1	TRBJ1-5	.	CASSQEGLGPQHF	TGCGCCAGCAGCCAAGAGGGACTGGGGCCCCAGCATTTT
.	TRBV2	TRBJ2-7	.	CASLARELVYEQYF	TGTGCCAGCCTAGCAAGGGAGTTGGTGTACGAGCAGTACTTC
few	TRBV29-1	TRBJ1-1	.	CSVESLGPAFF	TGCAGCGTTGAAAGTCTAGGGCCGGCTTTCTTT
.	TRBV6-6	TRBJ1-1	TRBD1	CASSYWGQASGAFF	TGTGCCAGCAGTTACTGGGGACAGGCCAGCGGAGCTTTCTTT
few	TRBV28	TRBJ2-7	.	CASGRSGGTYEQYF	TGTGCCAGCGGTAGGAGTGGGGGCACCTACGAGCAGTACTTC
few	TRBV3-1	TRBJ2-7	TRBD2	CASSWGTSGYEQYF	TGTGCCAGCAGCTGGGGGACTAGCGGTTACGAGCAGTACTTC
few	TRBV6-6	TRBJ2-3	.	CASSYSNDFTDTQYF	TGTGCCAGCAGTTACTCGAACGACTTCACAGATACGCAGTATTTT
many	TRBV29-1	TRBJ2-4	TRBD1	CSVGLDRGLAKNIQYF	TGCAGCGTTGGCCTAGACAGGGGGCTAGCCAAAAACATTCAGTACTTC
few	TRBV20-1	TRBJ2-3	TRBD2	CSARDIWREGTDTQYF	TGCAGTGCTAGAGATATATGGCGGGAGGGCACAGATACGCAGTATTTT
.	TRBV20-1	TRBJ2-7	.	CSVSTPPRFEQYF	TGCAGTGTATCGACCCCCCCTCGTTTCGAGCAGTACTTC
.	TRBV9	TRBJ2-3	TRBD2	CASSVHRTSGGTFRTTDTQYF	TGTGCCAGCAGCGTACATCGGACTAGCGGGGGGACATTCAGAACCACAGATACGCAGTATTTT
.	TRBV20-1	TRBJ2-5	TRBD2	CSARAIAGGLRETQYF	TGCAGTGCTAGGGCTATAGCGGGGGGGCTAAGAGAGACCCAGTACTTC
.	TRBV5-6	TRBJ2-7	.	CASSLASLHYEQYF	TGTGCCAGCAGCTTGGCCTCACTTCACTACGAGCAGTACTTC
.	TRBV7-6	TRBJ2-2	TRBD1	CASSPGTARRELFF	TGTGCCAGCAGCCCCGGGACAGCCCGCCGGGAGCTGTTTTTT
once	TRBV7-2	TRBJ2-1	.	CASSLDLYDERFF	TGTGCCAGCAGCTTAGATCTGTACGATGAGCGGTTCTTC
.	TRBV21-1	TRBJ2-5	.	CASSKALLSWMGRGERGPGETQYF	TGTGCCAGCAGCAAAGCCCTACTTTCCTGGATGGGTCGAGGAGAGAGAGGACCGGGAGAGACCCAGTACTTC
few	TRBV7-6	TRBJ2-3	.	CASSLGSGSMADTQYF	TGTGCCAGCAGCTTAGGATCTGGTAGCATGGCAGATACGCAGTATTTT
.	TRBV2	TRBJ2-5	.	CASSHTGKETQYF	TGTGCCAGCAGTCACACAGGGAAAGAGACCCAGTACTTC
few	TRBV7-8	TRBJ2-3	TRBD2	CASSISGGAFSDTQYF	TGTGCCAGCAGCATTAGCGGGGGGGCCTTTTCAGATACGCAGTATTTT
.	TRBV30	TRBJ2-5	TRBD2	CAWSVGLAEETQYF	TGTGCCTGGAGTGTAGGACTAGCGGAAGAGACCCAGTACTTC
.	TRBV28	TRBJ2-1	.	CASRLVGAYNEQFF	TGTGCCAGCAGGTTAGTAGGTGCGTACAATGAGCAGTTCTTC
.	TRBV4-1	TRBJ2-1	.	CASSPMLGWGEQFF	TGCGCCAGCAGCCCGATGCTTGGGTGGGGTGAGCAGTTCTTC
.	TRBV28	TRBJ2-7	.	CASCPGFSYEQYF	TGTGCCAGCTGTCCCGGTTTCTCCTACGAGCAGTACTTC
.	TRBV4-1	TRBJ1-5	.	CASSQYVQGNVGQPQHF	TGCGCCAGCAGCCAATATGTGCAGGGGAATGTGGGTCAGCCCCAGCATTTT
.	TRBV6-6	TRBJ2-5	TRBD2	CASRRSASGILETQYF	TGTGCCAGCAGGAGGAGCGCTAGCGGGATCCTTGAGACCCAGTACTTC
few	TRBV20-1	TRBJ2-1	TRBD1	CSARDEFGTGDNEQFF	TGCAGTGCTAGAGATGAGTTTGGGACAGGGGACAATGAGCAGTTCTTC
many	TRBV9	TRBJ2-7	TRBD1	CASSVEDRFNEQYF	TGTGCCAGCAGCGTAGAGGACAGGTTCAACGAGCAGTACTTC
.	TRBV9	TRBJ1-1	TRBD1	CASSIDRGHTEAFF	TGTGCCAGCAGCATCGACAGGGGCCACACTGAAGCTTTCTTT
once	TRBV28	TRBJ1-1	TRBD1	CASSLSRTGGRTEAFF	TGTGCCAGCAGTTTATCCAGGACAGGAGGGAGAACTGAAGCTTTCTTT
many	TRBV29-1	TRBJ1-2	.	CSVEGPGGYTF	TGCAGCGTTGAGGGGCCTGGGGGCTACACCTTC
few	TRBV20-1	TRBJ2-1	.	CSARGWVGPPYNEQFF	TGCAGTGCTAGGGGGTGGGTGGGACCCCCGTACAATGAGCAGTTCTTC
few	TRBV4-2	TRBJ2-7	TRBD2	CASSPSGGPPGEQYF	TGTGCCAGCAGCCCCAGCGGGGGGCCACCGGGCGAGCAGTACTTC
few	TRBV5-5	TRBJ2-7	.	CASSQTIRDLSYEQYF	TGTGCCAGCAGCCAAACGATCAGGGATCTTTCCTACGAGCAGTACTTC
.	TRBV29-1	TRBJ2-1	TRBD2	CSASSGRAEQFF	TGCAGCGCATCTAGCGGGAGGGCTGAGCAGTTCTTC
few	TRBV12-3/TRBV12-4	TRBJ2-3	TRBD2	CASRPQRGEGDTQYF	TGTGCCAGCAGACCCCAGCGGGGGGAAGGGGATACGCAGTATTTT
few	TRBV20-1	TRBJ2-7	TRBD2	CSARDQEAGVKNEQYF	TGCAGTGCTAGAGATCAAGAAGCGGGAGTAAAAAACGAGCAGTACTTC
few	TRBV4-1	TRBJ1-5	.	CASSQEMASNQPQHF	TGCGCCAGCAGCCAAGAAATGGCTAGCAATCAGCCCCAGCATTTT
many	TRBV5-1	TRBJ2-1	TRBD2	CASSLMVSSGSGGHNEQFF	TGCGCCAGCAGCTTGATGGTATCTAGCGGGAGTGGGGGACACAATGAGCAGTTCTTC
few	TRBV20-1	TRBJ1-2	TRBD1	CSARSGQGAPIYGYTF	TGCAGTGCTAGATCGGGACAGGGGGCGCCCATCTATGGCTACACCTTC
.	TRBV12-3/TRBV12-4	TRBJ2-7	TRBD1	CANAPGTGTTYEQYF	TGTGCCAATGCGCCGGGGACAGGGACCACCTACGAGCAGTACTTC
.	TRBV5-1	TRBJ2-7	.	CASTKGPRGASEQYF	TGCGCCAGCACTAAGGGGCCCAGGGGGGCCTCCGAGCAGTACTTC
many	TRBV4-1	TRBJ2-5	.	CASSQDRGRVETQYF	TGCGCCAGCAGCCAAGACCGTGGCAGGGTTGAGACCCAGTACTTC
.	TRBV9	TRBJ2-6	.	CASSVSRNSGANVLTF	TGTGCCAGCAGCGTAAGTAGAAACTCTGGGGCCAACGTCCTGACTTTC
few	TRBV9	TRBJ1-1	.	CASSVGPGNTEAFF	TGTGCCAGCAGCGTAGGGCCAGGGAACACTGAAGCTTTCTTT
.	TRBV28	TRBJ2-5	TRBD1	CAPPPIKGGLQETQYF	TGTGCCCCACCCCCCATAAAAGGGGGCCTCCAAGAGACCCAGTACTTC
.	TRBV4-1	TRBJ2-7	TRBD1	CASSQTGQVLLEQYF	TGCGCCAGCAGCCAAACGGGACAGGTCCTCCTCGAGCAGTACTTC
once	TRBV7-9	TRBJ2-5	.	CASTLLGDDQETQYF	TGTGCCAGTACCTTACTTGGCGATGACCAAGAGACCCAGTACTTC
.	TRBV5-1	TRBJ2-1	TRBD2	CASSSGTSGPEEQFF	TGCGCCAGCAGCTCTGGGACTAGCGGACCAGAGGAGCAGTTCTTC
few	TRBV29-1	TRBJ1-2	.	CSVYGSANYGYTF	TGCAGCGTGTACGGCTCGGCTAACTATGGCTACACCTTC
few	TRBV4-1	TRBJ2-2	.	CASSQVWGSGGELFF	TGCGCCAGCAGCCAAGTTTGGGGGTCGGGCGGGGAGCTGTTTTTT
.	TRBV7-9	TRBJ1-2	TRBD1	CASSLAGTAYGHTF	TGTGCCAGCAGCTTAGCGGGGACAGCGTATGGCCACACCTTC
.	TRBV10-3	TRBJ2-7	.	CAIREDKSYEQYF	TGTGCCATCAGGGAGGACAAGAGCTACGAGCAGTACTTC
few	TRBV24-1	TRBJ2-1	.	CATSQGSYNEQFF	TGTGCCACCAGTCAGGGGTCCTACAATGAGCAGTTCTTC
once	TRBV12-3/TRBV12-4	TRBJ1-2	.	CASSYLDLLGYTF	TGTGCCAGCAGTTACCTGGACCTCCTTGGCTACACCTTC
few	TRBV7-9	TRBJ2-1	.	CASSFTGVYNEQFF	TGTGCCAGCAGCTTTACTGGGGTTTACAATGAGCAGTTCTTC
.	TRBV6-6	TRBJ2-3	.	CASSYFETNEETDTQYF	TGTGCCAGCAGTTACTTCGAGACTAACGAAGAAACAGATACGCAGTATTTT
.	TRBV12-3/TRBV12-4	TRBJ2-5	TRBD2	CASSPGLAGGPALGETQYF	TGTGCCAGCAGTCCTGGACTAGCGGGAGGGCCAGCACTTGGAGAGACCCAGTACTTC